Listed here are 30 T cell receptor beta chains from one sample, sequenced in a study of OX40 agonist ivuxolimab in advanced cancers. Libraries were built with the immunoSEQ multiplex PCR assay. Sourced from immuneACCESS, this table was stored by TCRdb with only in-frame sequences that have V and J called. A share of the clones is absent; for the studies checked, an unresolved V gene accounts for under half, and the remainder has no known explanation. Within this sample are tens of thousands of clones, with 88% of them counted one time only. Roughly 0.44% of the sample is in the top ten clones. Here the sequenced sample was CD4+ or CD8+ T cells sorted from blood, taken in a trial of the OX40 agonist ivuxolimab. These TCRs come from an adult with an advanced solid tumor such as melanoma, head and neck, liver or kidney cancer.

The V and J genes are TRBV4-3 and TRBJ2-7; maybe TRBD2 (7 bases). The CDR3 is 13 amino acids. Trimming took off 2 bases at V and 6 bases at J, with 11 bases between the two ends. Germline CDR1 and CDR2: LGHNA and YSLEER. Written as DNA, the CDR3 is TGCGCCAGCAGCCAACCTGGGGGGGCCGAGCAGTACTTC. Translating gives CASSQPGGAEQYF.

This clone was recorded once. The J gene is TRBJ1-3, the V gene TRBV9; D remains ambiguous. CDR1 and CDR2 (germline): SGDLS, YYNGEE. Trimming took 2 bases from V and 2 from J, leaving 2 bases between them. The CDR3 has 12 residues. The CDR3 coding sequence is TGTGCCAGCAGCGTTGCTGGAAACACCATATATTTT. Translated, it gives CASSVAGNTIYF.

As concerns this clone: At one end, the junction sequence differs from germline, possibly due to a read error. The rearrangement uses TRBV6-5 and TRBJ1-2; 7 bases agree with TRBD1. CDR3 length: 13 amino acids. Germline V gene lookup returns CDR1 MNHEY and CDR2 SVGAGI. CDR3 nucleotide sequence: TGTGCCAGCAGTCCAGGACAGGAAAGAATCTACGCCTTC. Amino acids: CASSPGQERIYAF.

The chain links TRBV7-9 to TRBJ2-7; perhaps D is TRBD1 or TRBD2 (5 bases each). The length of the CDR3 is 14 residues. Germline-derived CDR1 and CDR2 are SEHNR and FQNEAQ (reference sequence). V was clipped by 3 bases and J by 3 bases, with 12 bases between them. CDR3 sequence: CASSFGGDVYEQYF. The CDR3 DNA follows: TGTGCCAGCAGCTTCGGTGGGGACGTCTACGAGCAGTACTTC.

This clone was found a few times. The chain uses TRBV7-3 and TRBJ1-4; maybe TRBD1 (6 bases). From germline, CDR1 is SGHTA and CDR2 FQGTGA. This CDR3 spans 15 amino acids. Trimming shortened V by 5 bases and J by 8 bases, and 18 bases separated the two germline ends. CDR3 DNA sequence: TGTGCCAGCAGCCCCGGGACAACCGGAGGCGAAAAACTGTTTTTT. Protein sequence: CASSPGTTGGEKLFF.

The chain has TRBV6-1 and TRBJ1-2, with D possibly matching TRBD1 (6 bases). CDR1 MNHNS and CDR2 SASEGT come from the germline V gene. Trimming shortened V by 10 bases and J by 0 bases, and 18 bases separated the two germline ends. The CDR3 length is 15 residues. The CDR3 is CATGTSRQANYGYTF. The CDR3 nucleotides read TGTGCCACCGGGACAAGCCGACAAGCTAACTATGGCTACACCTTC.

The V call is TRBV5-6, the J call TRBJ2-5; D is ambiguous. The CDR3 sequence is 14 residues long. Germline CDR1 reads SGHDT; CDR2 reads YYEEEE. With 0 bases removed from V and 5 bases from J, the gap between germline ends came to 11 bases. In DNA form, the CDR3 reads TGTGCCAGCAGCTTGGGCTCGGTCGGGGAGACCCAGTACTTC. Translating it yields CASSLGSVGETQYF.

In its sample, this clone was seen once. J is TRBJ1-4 and V is TRBV6-1; D is ambiguous. The CDR3 is 15 residues long. V dropped 0 bases and J dropped 6 bases, with 11 bases sitting between them. Germline CDR1 and CDR2: MNHNS and SASEGT. The CDR3 region has the DNA TGTGCCAGCAGTGAAGCGTACGGCGGGGATGAAAAACTGTTTTTT. It codes for CASSEAYGGDEKLFF.

The rearrangement joins TRBV10-3 to TRBJ2-2, with a possible D match to TRBD1 (5 bases). V lost 5 bases, J lost 5 bases, and 6 bases lay in between. Germline loops: CDR1 ENHRY, CDR2 SYGVKD. This CDR3 spans 12 amino acids. CDR3 DNA sequence: TGTGCCATCAGTTCAGGGACCGGGGAGCTGTTTTTT. It is translated as CAISSGTGELFF.

The chain uses TRBV9 and TRBJ2-5; no clear D. Trimming took 4 bases from V and 5 from J, leaving 15 bases between them. CDR3 size: 14 residues. CDR1 is SGDLS and CDR2 is YYNGEE in the germline V gene. Here the CDR3 DNA reads TGTGCCAGCAGCCCTTCGGCCCTGGGGGAGACCCAGTACTTC. It specifies CASSPSALGETQYF.

The chain has TRBV6-1 and TRBJ1-2; 7 bases fit TRBD1. The CDR3 has 13 amino acids. Germline values: CDR1 MNHNS, CDR2 SASEGT. V lost 5 bases, J lost 7 bases, and 7 bases stayed unmatched. For the CDR3, the DNA is TGTGCCAGCAGTCCCCGACAGGGCGCTGGCTACACCTTC. Amino acid sequence: CASSPRQGAGYTF.

The chain has TRBV5-5 and TRBJ1-1; D gene uncertain. This CDR3 is built from 15 residues. V was trimmed by 0 bases and J by 0 bases, leaving 9 bases between them. Per germline, CDR1 SGHKS and CDR2 YYEKEE (reference sequence). The CDR3 region has the DNA TGTGCCAGCAGCTTGGATACTGGTGTGAACACTGAAGCTTTCTTT. It yields the protein CASSLDTGVNTEAFF.

A few counts support this clone. This rearrangement joins TRBV2 to TRBJ2-2; D possibly corresponds to TRBD1 (6 bases). V lost 10 bases and J 6 bases, leaving 21 bases between the germline ends. CDR1 SNHLY and CDR2 FYNNEI come from the germline V gene. This CDR3 spans 15 amino acids. The DNA of the CDR3 is TGTGCCACAAAACGGGACATAGTAAACCCCGGGGAGCTGTTTTTT. As protein: CATKRDIVNPGELFF.

The CDR3 nucleotides read TGTGCCAGCAGCGTAACTGGGGCCCGAGATACGCAGTATTTT. The encoded protein is CASSVTGARDTQYF. The V call is TRBV9, the J call TRBJ2-3; the D gene is possibly TRBD1 (5 bases). This CDR3 has 14 amino acids. Germline V gives CDR1 SGDLS, CDR2 YYNGEE. V was trimmed by 1 base and J by 5 bases, leaving 11 bases between them.

The chain carries TRBV9 and TRBJ1-1; D gene uncertain. The germline V gene has CDR1 SGDLS and CDR2 YYNGEE. The CDR3 spans 14 residues. The V end lost 0 bases, the J end lost 2 bases, and 8 bases lay between the germline ends. The CDR3 reads CASSVGWGNTEAFF. As DNA, the CDR3 is TGTGCCAGCAGCGTAGGATGGGGAAACACTGAAGCTTTCTTT.

The gene calls are TRBV5-1 and TRBJ2-1, with a possible D match to TRBD2 (6 bases). V dropped 0 bases and J dropped 0 bases, with 10 bases sitting between them. The CDR3 is made up of 16 amino acids. Looked up from germline, CDR1 is SGHRS and CDR2 is YFSETQ. CDR3 sequence reads: CASSLGGASSYNEQFF. In DNA, the CDR3 is TGCGCCAGCAGCTTGGGCGGGGCGAGCTCCTACAATGAGCAGTTCTTC.

The rearrangement joins TRBV4-2 to TRBJ2-7, with D tentatively TRBD2 (5 bases). The CDR3 totals 16 residues. The germline V gene encodes CDR1 LGHNA and CDR2 YNFKEQ. Trimming cost V 1 base and J 2 bases, with 15 bases left between them. Here the CDR3 DNA reads TGTGCCAGCAGCCAAGCAGAGGGTGGTCTCCCCTACGAGCAGTACTTC. It codes for CASSQAEGGLPYEQYF.

The CDR3 bases are TGTGCCACCAGCCCGGGGACAGCATCAGGAAACACCATATATTTT. Amino acids: CATSPGTASGNTIYF. V usage is TRBV15 and J usage is TRBJ1-3, with 7 nucleotides matching TRBD1. In germline, CDR1 is LNHNV, CDR2 YYDKDF (reference sequence). The length of the CDR3 is 15 residues. The junction had 8 bases not matched to a gene; V was cut back by 5 bases and J by 4 bases.

The J gene is TRBJ1-4, the V gene TRBV5-6; D not resolved. Germline V gene lookup returns CDR1 SGHDT and CDR2 YYEEEE. The CDR3 consists of 16 residues. The V and J ends lost 4 bases and 3 bases respectively, with 16 bases between them. CDR3 DNA sequence: TGTGCCAGCAGCCTTTCTCCCGGTATAGCTAATGAAAAACTGTTTTTT. Its translation is CASSLSPGIANEKLFF.

V usage is TRBV10-3 and J usage is TRBJ1-1; perhaps TRBD1 as D (5 bases). Germline V gives CDR1 ENHRY, CDR2 SYGVKD. V gave up 11 bases and J gave up 2 bases, with 12 bases separating them. The CDR3 extends over 12 amino acids. The CDR3 bases are TGTGCCGGGGGTTCTTATAACACTGAAGCTTTCTTT. Translation gives CAGGSYNTEAFF.

The chain joins TRBV19 to TRBJ1-5, with 10 bases fitting TRBD1. J lost 4 bases, V lost 9 bases, and 9 bases had no gene match. The CDR3 totals 15 residues. Germline V gene sequence: CDR1 LNHDA, CDR2 SQIVND (reference sequence). CDR3 DNA sequence: TGTGCCAGCCACCCTGACAGGGGGCGAAATCAGCCCCAGCATTTT. It specifies CASHPDRGRNQPQHF.

The gene calls are TRBV7-5 and TRBJ2-6; the listed D gene, TRBD1, was not tested against the DNA. TRBV7-5 is given as a pseudogene. The CDR3 loop spans 17 amino acids. The CDR3 coding sequence is TGTGCCAATTTACCACTGAGTAGACAAAGTCGGGCCAACGTCCTGACTTTC. Translated, it gives CANLPLSRQSRANVLTF.

This clone appeared once. V gene TRBV29-1 combines with J gene TRBJ1-2, with D possibly being TRBD1 (5 bases). Trimming took off 5 bases at V and 5 bases at J, with 21 bases between the two ends. The germline gives CDR1 SQVTM, CDR2 ANQGSEA. This CDR3 has 15 amino acids. This CDR3 reads CSVISGTSGRYGYTF. The DNA of the CDR3 is TGCAGCGTTATATCGGGGACCTCGGGCAGGTATGGCTACACCTTC. Looking up the rest from reference TRBV29-1 and TRBJ1-2 gives the full variable domain: SAVISQKPSRDICQRGTSLTIQCQVDSQVTMMFWYRQQPGQSLTLIATANQGSEATYESGFVIDKFPISRPNLTFSTLTVSNMSPEDSSIYLCSVISGTSGRYGYTFGSGTRLTVV.

The V call is TRBV6-1, the J call TRBJ1-4; D not resolved. This CDR3 has 15 amino acids. V dropped 6 bases and J dropped 0 bases, with 11 bases sitting between them. From germline, CDR1 is MNHNS and CDR2 SASEGT. The CDR3 loop reads CASRRHRATNEKLFF. The CDR3 bases are TGTGCCAGCAGAAGACACAGAGCAACTAATGAAAAACTGTTTTTT.

The chain uses TRBV5-1 and TRBJ1-4; D perhaps matches TRBD1 (5 bases). Germline V gene sequence: CDR1 SGHRS, CDR2 YFSETQ. The CDR3 runs to 15 residues. V dropped 1 base and J dropped 7 bases, with 14 bases sitting between them. The CDR3 sequence is CASSLFPGSGEKLFF. The CDR3 DNA sequence: TGCGCCAGCAGCTTGTTCCCAGGGTCGGGTGAAAAACTGTTTTTT.

V usage is TRBV9 and J usage is TRBJ2-3; D is undetermined. Germline lookup yields CDR1 SGDLS and CDR2 YYNGEE. Trimming left V 3 bases short and J 6 bases short, with 5 bases between. This CDR3 spans 11 amino acids. The CDR3 bases are TGTGCCAGCAGCGGGGCGGATACGCAGTATTTT. Its protein is CASSGADTQYF.

A few counts support this clone. The V gene is TRBV4-1, the J gene TRBJ2-1; TRBD1 aligns across 7 bases. Germline CDR1 is MGHRA and CDR2 is YSYEKL. After removal of 3 bases from V and 1 base from J, the junction contained 9 bases not matched to a gene. CDR3 size: 17 residues. The CDR3 sequence is CASSHGKGALSYNEQFF. CDR3 DNA: TGCGCCAGCAGCCATGGAAAGGGGGCTTTGTCCTACAATGAGCAGTTCTTC.

Details on this clone: Distinct nucleotide sequences in the sample also encode this CDR3. V usage is TRBV5-4 and J usage is TRBJ1-3; D is unclear. The CDR3 extends over 15 amino acids. Germline V lookup: CDR1 SGHNT, CDR2 YYREEE (reference sequence). V lost 4 bases to trimming and J lost 7 bases, with 18 bases between them. The CDR3 sequence is CASSPGGLGGNTIYF. CDR3 DNA sequence: TGTGCCAGCAGCCCCGGCGGCCTGGGCGGCAACACCATATATTTT.

The count of this clone is one. This sequence joins TRBV4-2 and TRBJ2-7; 7 positions match TRBD1. The trim removed 3 bases at V and 4 bases at J, leaving 9 bases unmatched. The CDR3 is 15 amino acids. Germline values: CDR1 LGHNA, CDR2 YNFKEQ. CDR3 loop: CASSQRQGGLYEQYF. The CDR3 nucleotides read TGTGCCAGCAGCCAGCGACAGGGTGGGCTTTACGAGCAGTACTTC.

This clone was seen once. The V call is TRBV6-1, the J call TRBJ1-4, with 10 bases identical to TRBD1. The CDR3 is 14 residues long. CDR1 and CDR2 from the germline V gene are MNHNS and SASEGT. V dropped 6 bases and J dropped 3; count of bases not matched to a gene: 1. Here the CDR3 DNA reads TGTGCCAGCAGGGGGACAGGGGCTAATGAAAAACTGTTTTTT. It codes for CASRGTGANEKLFF.